This T cell receptor beta chain was retrieved from a study of blood T cell repertoires in COVID-19. Study information: Italy, Spain and the United States were the sources of the convalescent and acute COVID-19 samples. Sources were T cells, B-cell-depleted T cells, or PBMCs; the material itself was cDNA or gDNA.

The data were produced by immunoSEQ multiplex PCR, yet TCRdb's version contains in-frame clones alone and is incomplete. The sample shows approximately 440,000 clones, less than 95% of them seen only once. The CDR3 spans 13 residues. V dropped 5 bases and J dropped 3 bases, with 11 bases sitting between them. Germline assignment: CDR1 KGHSH and CDR2 LQKENI. Assignment of participants to cohorts was predicated upon participant-reported clinical history. Cohort 3 donors counted as recovered after two negative PCRs, clearance, or resolved symptoms. Sequencing was performed on PBMCs or T cells enriched from blood (not recorded which). This receptor was obtained from a man in his late teens or twenties who had recovered from COVID-19. V usage is TRBV18 and J usage is TRBJ2-7; the D gene is possibly TRBD2 (6 bases). The DNA of the CDR3 is TGTGCCAGCTCATCCCGGGGGAGCTACGAGCAGTACTTC. Protein product: CASSSRGSYEQYF.